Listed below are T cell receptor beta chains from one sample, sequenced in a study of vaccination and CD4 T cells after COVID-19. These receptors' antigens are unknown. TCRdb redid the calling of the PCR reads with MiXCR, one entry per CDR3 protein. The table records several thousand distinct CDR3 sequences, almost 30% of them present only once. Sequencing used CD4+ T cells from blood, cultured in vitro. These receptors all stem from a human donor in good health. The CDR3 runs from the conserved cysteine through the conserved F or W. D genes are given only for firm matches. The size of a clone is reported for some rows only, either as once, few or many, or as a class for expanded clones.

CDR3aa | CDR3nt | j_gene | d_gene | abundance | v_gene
CASSWYQGARQPQHF | TGTGCCAGCAGCTGGTATCAGGGGGCTCGTCAGCCCCAGCATTTT | TRBJ1-5 | TRBD1 | . | TRBV5-6
CASSPGTGVDYEQYF | TGTGCCAGCAGCCCTGGGACAGGGGTGGACTACGAGCAGTACTTC | TRBJ2-7 | TRBD1 | medium-sized | TRBV7-9
CASSLAEPWETQYF | TGCGCCAGCAGCTTGGCAGAGCCGTGGGAGACCCAGTACTTC | TRBJ2-5 | . | . | TRBV5-1
CSARDDRTEAFF | TGCAGTGCTAGAGACGATAGGACTGAAGCTTTCTTT | TRBJ1-1 | . | . | TRBV20-1
CASSTQGGNTEAFF | TGTGCCAGCAGTACGCAGGGAGGGAACACTGAAGCTTTCTTT | TRBJ1-1 | . | few | TRBV6-1
CASSGHQGANYGYTF | TGTGCCAGCAGCGGACATCAGGGGGCTAACTATGGCTACACCTTC | TRBJ1-2 | TRBD1 | . | TRBV14
CATSRDWGELFF | TGTGCCACCAGCAGAGATTGGGGGGAGCTGTTTTTT | TRBJ2-2 | . | medium-sized | TRBV15
CASSIGAATNQETQYF | TGTGCCAGTAGTATTGGGGCAGCGACGAATCAAGAGACCCAGTACTTC | TRBJ2-5 | . | few | TRBV19
CASSFEAANYGYTF | TGCGCCAGCAGCTTCGAAGCAGCTAACTATGGCTACACCTTC | TRBJ1-2 | . | . | TRBV5-1
CASSLVGRPQETQYF | TGTGCCAGCAGCTTAGTGGGCAGGCCCCAAGAGACCCAGTACTTC | TRBJ2-5 | . | . | TRBV7-8
CASSPRGKGPHQPQHF | TGTGCCAGCAGCCCCAGGGGAAAGGGGCCCCACCAGCCCCAGCATTTT | TRBJ1-5 | . | . | TRBV6-1
CARGQLDTQYF | TGTGCCAGGGGACAGTTAGATACGCAGTATTTT | TRBJ2-3 | TRBD1 | few | TRBV24-1
CASTQDRDSYEQYF | TGTGCCAGCACACAAGACCGGGACAGCTACGAGCAGTACTTC | TRBJ2-7 | TRBD1 | few | TRBV6-1
CAWGLRAVGTEAFF | TGTGCCTGGGGCCTACGGGCAGTAGGGACTGAAGCTTTCTTT | TRBJ1-1 | . | . | TRBV30
CASSLQETTEAFF | TGTGCCAGCAGCTTACAGGAGACCACTGAAGCTTTCTTT | TRBJ1-1 | . | few | TRBV7-9
CASSEEIGRSYTF | TGTGCCAGCAGTGAAGAAATAGGGAGGTCCTACACCTTC | TRBJ1-2 | . | few | TRBV6-1
CAISALVGRLYNEQFF | TGTGCCATCAGTGCCTTAGTGGGGCGACTTTACAATGAGCAGTTCTTC | TRBJ2-1 | . | . | TRBV10-3
CAWPGDREGYEQYF | TGTGCCTGGCCCGGGGACAGGGAGGGTTACGAGCAGTACTTC | TRBJ2-7 | TRBD1 | . | TRBV30
CAWMEGYEQYF | TGTGCCTGGATGGAGGGATACGAGCAGTACTTC | TRBJ2-7 | . | . | TRBV30
CASSTGTNTGELFF | TGTGCCAGTAGTACGGGGACGAACACCGGGGAGCTGTTTTTT | TRBJ2-2 | . | . | TRBV19
CASGLSTGILDGYTF | TGTGCTAGTGGTTTGTCGACAGGGATTCTAGATGGCTACACCTTC | TRBJ1-2 | TRBD1 | . | TRBV12-5
CASRPDSGYGYTF | TGTGCCAGCAGGCCCGACAGTGGCTATGGCTACACCTTC | TRBJ1-2 | . | few | TRBV6-1
CASSGGSSNQPQHF | TGTGCCAGCAGCGGCGGGAGCTCAAATCAGCCCCAGCATTTT | TRBJ1-5 | . | hyperexpanded | TRBV7-9
CASSSQKATEAFF | TGTGCCAGCTCCTCTCAGAAAGCCACTGAAGCTTTCTTT | TRBJ1-1 | . | . | TRBV7-2
CASSDSSVVEDQPQHF | TGTGCCAGCAGTGACTCGTCCGTTGTCGAGGATCAGCCCCAGCATTTT | TRBJ1-5 | . | . | TRBV25-1
CASSEEGVRDQPQHF | TGTGCCAGCAGTGAAGAGGGAGTTCGGGATCAGCCCCAGCATTTT | TRBJ1-5 | . | few | TRBV2
CASSLAGGLETQYF | TGTGCCAGCAGCTTAGCGGGGGGGCTAGAGACCCAGTACTTC | TRBJ2-5 | . | . | TRBV7-2
CASTYGVRGYTF | TGTGCCAGCACCTACGGGGTTCGAGGCTACACCTTC | TRBJ1-2 | . | few | TRBV12-3/TRBV12-4
CASSQGRWNYGYTF | TGTGCCAGCAGTCAGGGGAGGTGGAACTATGGCTACACCTTC | TRBJ1-2 | . | . | TRBV6-1
CASQGGGNSPLHF | TGTGCCTCACAGGGAGGAGGTAATTCACCCCTCCACTTT | TRBJ1-6 | . | . | TRBV30
CASSGRIGMNTEAFF | TGTGCCAGCAGCGGGCGAATTGGAATGAACACTGAAGCTTTCTTT | TRBJ1-1 | . | few | TRBV7-8
CASRGQAGTEAFF | TGTGCCAGCAGGGGACAGGCCGGGACTGAAGCTTTCTTT | TRBJ1-1 | TRBD1 | few | TRBV6-1
CASSLDRWTNTEAFF | TGTGCCAGCAGCTTAGACCGGTGGACCAACACTGAAGCTTTCTTT | TRBJ1-1 | . | . | TRBV7-2
CASGGDNEQFF | TGTGCCAGCGGGGGGGACAATGAGCAGTTCTTC | TRBJ2-1 | TRBD2 | once | TRBV2
CASSYGTSNYGYTF | TGTGCCAGCAGTTACGGGACTTCTAACTATGGCTACACCTTC | TRBJ1-2 | . | few | TRBV27
CASSLVSRRGVANTGELFF | TGTGCCAGCAGCTTAGTTTCCCGGCGGGGGGTCGCGAACACCGGGGAGCTGTTTTTT | TRBJ2-2 | TRBD2 | . | TRBV7-2
CASSPTGHGYTF | TGTGCCAGCTCACCGACAGGGCATGGCTACACCTTC | TRBJ1-2 | TRBD1 | . | TRBV18
CASKNDRGANYGYTF | TGTGCCAGCAAAAATGACAGGGGCGCTAACTATGGCTACACCTTC | TRBJ1-2 | TRBD1 | few | TRBV6-1